Listed here are 18 T cell receptor beta chains from one sample, sequenced in a study of T cells after yellow fever vaccination. Via MiXCR, TCRdb re-called the 5' RACE reads, giving one row per CDR3 protein. Of under 600,000 distinct CDR3 sequences detected, roughly a fifth appear once; the ten largest clones hold about 16%. This specimen consisted of PBMCs, obtained around 3 weeks after the first yellow fever vaccination. The receptor set was obtained from a man aged 18 to 29 who received the YFV17D yellow fever vaccine.

The genes are TRBV6-1 and TRBJ2-3; no reliable D call. This CDR3 region has 17 residues. V dropped 6 bases and J dropped 6 bases, with 25 bases sitting between them. CDR1 is MNHNS and CDR2 is SASEGT in the germline V gene. The CDR3 reads CASSPFEVRFSVDTQYF. The CDR3 DNA follows: TGTGCCAGCAGCCCCTTTGAGGTCCGTTTCTCCGTGGATACGCAGTATTTT.

This clonotype came up a few times. The rearrangement joins TRBV6-2 or TRBV6-3 to TRBJ2-7; weak D call: TRBD2 (6 bases). V was trimmed by 2 bases and J by 2 bases, leaving 7 bases between them. CDR1 MNHEY and CDR2 SVGEGT come from the germline V gene. This CDR3 contains 13 residues. For the CDR3, the DNA is TGTGCCAGCAGTTACGCGGGAACCTACGAGCAGTACTTC. This translates into CASSYAGTYEQYF.

This sequence joins TRBV27 and TRBJ1-2; D is possibly TRBD1 (5 bases). V gave up 6 bases and J gave up 3 bases, with 26 bases separating them. The CDR3 covers 18 residues. Per germline, CDR1 MNHEY and CDR2 SMNVEV (reference sequence). For the CDR3, the DNA is TGTGCCAGCAGCCCCGTGGGCTTAGGACGGCGGGGGGACTATGGCTACACCTTC. Amino acid sequence: CASSPVGLGRRGDYGYTF.

The chain joins TRBV18 to TRBJ2-2; D not resolved. CDR1 is KGHSH, CDR2 LQKENI, per germline. V lost 0 bases, J lost 6 bases, and 8 bases lay in between. The CDR3 extends over 14 amino acids. DNA for the CDR3: TGTGCCAGCTCACCACCGTCAAGGTCCGGGGAGCTGTTTTTT. It specifies CASSPPSRSGELFF.

The CDR3 DNA is TGCGCCAGCAGCCAGCGACAGGGGAGCACTGAAGCTTTCTTT. Translating it yields CASSQRQGSTEAFF. V usage is TRBV4-3 and J usage is TRBJ1-1; 8 bases are shared with TRBD1. The CDR3 has 14 amino acids. Germline trimming cut 3 bases from V and 4 bases from J; bases unmatched to any gene: 4. CDR1 is LGHNA, CDR2 YSLEER, per germline.

This clonotype occurred a few times. This chain connects TRBV5-1 to TRBJ1-2; D possibly corresponds to TRBD1 (5 bases). From germline, CDR1 is SGHRS and CDR2 YFSETQ. Deletions cut 4 bases from V and 4 bases from J, with 14 bases between. The CDR3 spans 14 residues. The DNA of the CDR3 is TGCGCCAGCAGCGGCGGGGACCGGGGCTATGGCTACACCTTC. It codes for CASSGGDRGYGYTF.

This clonotype was counted many times. The chain links TRBV2 to TRBJ2-5, with D perhaps being TRBD1 or TRBD2 (6 bases each). Deletions cut 4 bases from V and 5 bases from J, with 17 bases between. CDR3 length equals 15 residues. Per germline, CDR1 SNHLY and CDR2 FYNNEI. DNA of the CDR3: TGTGCCAGCAGTGTTCCCAGGGGACTTCGGGAGACCCAGTACTTC. As protein: CASSVPRGLRETQYF.

This clonotype occurred many times. The J gene is TRBJ1-2, the V gene TRBV7-2; perhaps TRBD1 as D (6 bases). V was clipped by 5 bases and J by 0 bases, with 13 bases between them. Germline CDR1 reads SGHTA; CDR2 reads FQGNSA. This CDR3 region has 15 residues. The CDR3 DNA sequence: TGTGCCAGCAGCCCGAGGACAGCTACTAACTATGGCTACACCTTC. It is translated as CASSPRTATNYGYTF.

The chain uses TRBV30 and TRBJ2-7, with D perhaps matching TRBD2 (7 bases). Trimming left V 5 bases short and J 5 bases short, with 13 bases between. There are 12 residues in the CDR3. Germline CDR1 is GTSNPN and CDR2 is SVGIG (reference sequence). In DNA, the CDR3 is TGTGCCTGGGGAGGGGGGGGAAACGAGCAGTACTTC. It translates to CAWGGGGNEQYF.

V usage is TRBV27 and J usage is TRBJ1-5; TRBD1 matches 7 bases. The CDR3 has 15 amino acids. CDR1 and CDR2 (germline): MNHEY, SMNVEV (reference sequence). The trim removed 2 bases at V and 6 bases at J, leaving 7 bases unmatched. The CDR3 DNA is TGTGCCAGCAGTTTACGGCAGGGGGAAGGTCAGCCCCAGCATTTT. Translation gives CASSLRQGEGQPQHF.

The DNA of the CDR3 is TGTGCCAGCAGTGGACTCCGGTTGGGGACAGATACGCAGTATTTT. Amino acids: CASSGLRLGTDTQYF. This chain uses TRBV6-1 with TRBJ2-3; D gene ambiguous. This CDR3 has 15 amino acids. Germline V CDR1 and CDR2: MNHNS, SASEGT. V dropped 4 bases and J dropped 3 bases, with 14 bases sitting between them.

The chain carries TRBV20-1 and TRBJ2-3; D is ambiguous. V lost 2 bases to trimming and J lost 2 bases, with 8 bases between them. CDR3 length: 13 amino acids. Germline CDR1 reads DFQATT; CDR2 reads SNEGSKA (reference sequence). The CDR3 reads CSARLENTDTQYF. The CDR3 region has the DNA TGCAGTGCTAGATTGGAGAACACAGATACGCAGTATTTT.

This clonotype was detected only once. The V gene is TRBV11-3, the J gene TRBJ2-7; 10 bases fit TRBD2. The CDR3 has 17 amino acids. Germline loops: CDR1 SGHNT, CDR2 YENEEA. V lost 5 bases and J lost 2; bases outside the gene matches: 12. The CDR3 protein is CASSPTASGGEAYEQYF. DNA for the CDR3: TGTGCCAGCAGCCCCACGGCTAGCGGGGGTGAAGCCTACGAGCAGTACTTC.

The table lists this clonotype with a few counts. This chain links TRBV7-9 with TRBJ2-2, with 7 positions matching TRBD1. This CDR3 is built from 16 residues. Trimming at V came to 5 bases and at J to 2 bases, leaving 8 bases not matched to a gene. The germline CDR1 and CDR2 sequences are SEHNR and FQNEAQ (reference sequence). The CDR3 coding sequence is TGTGCCAGCAGCATAACAGGGGTAATCAACACCGGGGAGCTGTTTTTT. It translates to CASSITGVINTGELFF.

This clonotype was observed once. The genes are TRBV28 and TRBJ2-2; D gene unclear. CDR1 is MDHEN and CDR2 is SYDVKM in the germline V gene. The V end lost 4 bases, the J end lost 7 bases, and 10 bases lay between the germline ends. CDR3 length: 13 residues. The CDR3: CASSSTDRGELFF. CDR3 in DNA: TGTGCCAGCAGTTCAACAGACCGCGGGGAGCTGTTTTTT.

CDR3 nucleotides: TGCGCCAGCAGCTTGGAGGGGGCAGGGGGCTACGAGCAGTTCTTC. It codes for CASSLEGAGGYEQFF. This chain connects TRBV5-1 to TRBJ2-1; TRBD1 agrees at 8 bases. In germline, CDR1 is SGHRS, CDR2 YFSETQ. The CDR3 length is 15 residues. The V segment lost 0 bases and the J segment 10 bases; nucleotides outside the gene matches: 9.

This clonotype turned up a few times. This CDR3 is missing its conserved last phenylalanine or tryptophan, likely due to a read error. The genes are TRBV7-9 and TRBJ1-1; no clear D. V was trimmed by 2 bases and J by 1 base, leaving 11 bases between them. The germline CDR1 and CDR2 sequences are SEHNR and FQNEAQ (reference sequence). The CDR3 has 15 residues. The CDR3 protein is CASSLMSTANTEAFL. CDR3 sequence (DNA): TGTGCCAGCAGCTTAATGTCGACCGCGAACACTGAAGCTTTCCTT.

This clonotype was counted a few times. The rearrangement links TRBV2 to TRBJ1-2, with 7 bases identical to TRBD1. J was trimmed by 4 bases and V by 5 bases; bases with no gene match: 4. CDR1 is SNHLY and CDR2 is FYNNEI in the germline V gene. This CDR3 has 13 residues. The chain's CDR3 is CASSTGAGYGYTF. In DNA, the CDR3 is TGTGCCAGCAGTACAGGGGCGGGCTATGGCTACACCTTC. The full variable domain, completed using reference TRBV2 and TRBJ1-2, is EPEVTQTPSHQVTQMGQEVILRCVPISNHLYFYWYRQILGQKVEFLVSFYNNEISEKSEIFDDQFSVERPDGSNFTLKIRSTKLEDSAMYFCASSTGAGYGYTFGSGTRLTVV.